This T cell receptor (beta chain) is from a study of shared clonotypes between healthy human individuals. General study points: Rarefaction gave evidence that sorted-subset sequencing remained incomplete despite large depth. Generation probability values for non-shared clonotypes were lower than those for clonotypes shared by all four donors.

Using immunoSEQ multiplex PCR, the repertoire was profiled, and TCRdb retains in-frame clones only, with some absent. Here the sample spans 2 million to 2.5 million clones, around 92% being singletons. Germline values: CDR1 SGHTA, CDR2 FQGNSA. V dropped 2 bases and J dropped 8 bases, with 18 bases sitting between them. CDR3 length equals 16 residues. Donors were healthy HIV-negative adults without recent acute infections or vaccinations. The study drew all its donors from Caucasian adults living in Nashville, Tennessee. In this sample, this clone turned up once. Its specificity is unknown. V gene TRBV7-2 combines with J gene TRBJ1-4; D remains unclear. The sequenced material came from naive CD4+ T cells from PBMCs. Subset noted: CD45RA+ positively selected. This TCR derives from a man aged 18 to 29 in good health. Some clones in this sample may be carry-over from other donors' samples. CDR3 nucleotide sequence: TGTGCCAGCAGCTTACAGGCCCCTGGGCTAGGGGAAAAACTGTTTTTT. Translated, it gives CASSLQAPGLGEKLFF.